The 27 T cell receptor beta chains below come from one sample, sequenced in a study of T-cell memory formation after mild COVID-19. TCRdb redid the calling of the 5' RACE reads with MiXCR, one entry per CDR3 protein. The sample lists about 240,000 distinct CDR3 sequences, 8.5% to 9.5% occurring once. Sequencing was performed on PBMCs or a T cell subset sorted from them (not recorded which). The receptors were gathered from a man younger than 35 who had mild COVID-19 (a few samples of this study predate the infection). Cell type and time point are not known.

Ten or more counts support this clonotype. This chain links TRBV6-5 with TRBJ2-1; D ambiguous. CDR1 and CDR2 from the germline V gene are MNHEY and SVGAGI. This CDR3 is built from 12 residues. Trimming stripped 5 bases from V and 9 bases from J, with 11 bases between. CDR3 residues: CASSAKPLEQFF. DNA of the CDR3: TGTGCCAGCAGTGCGAAGCCCCTTGAGCAGTTCTTC.

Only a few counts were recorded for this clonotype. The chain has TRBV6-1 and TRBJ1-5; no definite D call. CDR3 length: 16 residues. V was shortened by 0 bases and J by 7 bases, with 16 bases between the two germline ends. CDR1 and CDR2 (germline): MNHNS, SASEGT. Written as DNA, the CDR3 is TGTGCCAGCAGTGAAGCATTGCCGACCCCATGGCAGCCCCAGCATTTT. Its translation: CASSEALPTPWQPQHF.

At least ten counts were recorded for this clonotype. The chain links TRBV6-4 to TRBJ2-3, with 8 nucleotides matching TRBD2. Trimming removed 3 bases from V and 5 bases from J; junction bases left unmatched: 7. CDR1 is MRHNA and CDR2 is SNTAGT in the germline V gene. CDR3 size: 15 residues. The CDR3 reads CASSDTGGAVDTQYF. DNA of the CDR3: TGTGCCAGCAGTGATACCGGGGGGGCGGTAGATACGCAGTATTTT.

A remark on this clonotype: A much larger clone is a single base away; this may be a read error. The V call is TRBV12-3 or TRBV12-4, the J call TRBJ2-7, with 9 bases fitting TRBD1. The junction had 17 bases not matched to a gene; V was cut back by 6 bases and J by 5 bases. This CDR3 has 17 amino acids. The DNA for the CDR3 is TGTGCCAGCAGGGCCATCCCGCCGGGACAGGGTAAGGACGAGCAGTACTTC. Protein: CASRAIPPGQGKDEQYF.

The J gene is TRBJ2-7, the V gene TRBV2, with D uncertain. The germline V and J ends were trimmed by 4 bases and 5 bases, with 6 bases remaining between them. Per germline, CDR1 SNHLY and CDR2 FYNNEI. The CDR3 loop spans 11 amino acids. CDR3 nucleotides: TGTGCCAGCAGTGTGTATAACGAGCAGTACTTC. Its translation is CASSVYNEQYF.

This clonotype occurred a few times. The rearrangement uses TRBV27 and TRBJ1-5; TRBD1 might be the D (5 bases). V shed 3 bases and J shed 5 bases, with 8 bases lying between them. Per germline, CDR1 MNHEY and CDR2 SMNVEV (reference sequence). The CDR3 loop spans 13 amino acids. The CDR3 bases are TGTGCCAGCAGTTTGACCAGGGATCAGCCCCAGCATTTT. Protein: CASSLTRDQPQHF.

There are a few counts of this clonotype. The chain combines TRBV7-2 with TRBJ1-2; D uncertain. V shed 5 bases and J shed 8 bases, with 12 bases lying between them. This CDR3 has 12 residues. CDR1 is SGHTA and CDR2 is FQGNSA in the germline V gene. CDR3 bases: TGTGCCAGCAGCGCGACTCAGTCGGGCTACACCTTC. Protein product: CASSATQSGYTF.

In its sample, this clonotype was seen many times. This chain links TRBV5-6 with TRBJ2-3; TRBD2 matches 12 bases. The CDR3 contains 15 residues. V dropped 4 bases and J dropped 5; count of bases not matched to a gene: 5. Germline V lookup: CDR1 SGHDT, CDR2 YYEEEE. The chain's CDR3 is CASSQLAGGRDTQYF. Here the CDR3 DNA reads TGTGCCAGCAGCCAGCTAGCGGGGGGGCGAGATACGCAGTATTTT.

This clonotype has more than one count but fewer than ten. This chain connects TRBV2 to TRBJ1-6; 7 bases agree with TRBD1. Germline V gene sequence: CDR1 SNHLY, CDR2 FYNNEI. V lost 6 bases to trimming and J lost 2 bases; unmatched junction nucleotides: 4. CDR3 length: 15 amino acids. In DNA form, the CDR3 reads TGTGCCAGCAGCGGTCAGGGGGCCTATAATTCACCCCTCCACTTT. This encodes CASSGQGAYNSPLHF.

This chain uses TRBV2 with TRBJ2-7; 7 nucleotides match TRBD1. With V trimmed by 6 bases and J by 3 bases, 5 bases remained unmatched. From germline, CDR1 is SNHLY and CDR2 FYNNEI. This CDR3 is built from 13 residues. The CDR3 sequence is CASRRDSNYEQYV. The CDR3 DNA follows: TGTGCCAGCAGGAGGGACAGTAACTACGAGCAGTACGTC.

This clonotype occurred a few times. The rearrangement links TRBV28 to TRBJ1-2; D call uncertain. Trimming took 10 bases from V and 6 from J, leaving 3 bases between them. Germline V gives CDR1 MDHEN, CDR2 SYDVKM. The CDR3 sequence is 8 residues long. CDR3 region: CATDGYTF. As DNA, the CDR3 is TGTGCCACCGATGGCTACACCTTC.

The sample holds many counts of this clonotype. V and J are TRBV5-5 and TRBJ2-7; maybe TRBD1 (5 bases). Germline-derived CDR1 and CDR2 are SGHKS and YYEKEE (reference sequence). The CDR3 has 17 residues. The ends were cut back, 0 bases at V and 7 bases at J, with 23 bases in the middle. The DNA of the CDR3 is TGTGCCAGCAGCTTGGAGTGGGCTTCCAGGGCTCAGCAAGAGCAGTACGTC. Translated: CASSLEWASRAQQEQYV.

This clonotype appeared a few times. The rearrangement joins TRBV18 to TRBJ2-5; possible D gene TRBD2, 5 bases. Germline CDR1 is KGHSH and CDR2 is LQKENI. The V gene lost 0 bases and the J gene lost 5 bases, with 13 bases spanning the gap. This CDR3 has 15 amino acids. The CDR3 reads CASSPPAGLGETQYF. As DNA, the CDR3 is TGTGCCAGCTCACCACCGGCGGGCCTGGGTGAGACCCAGTACTTC.

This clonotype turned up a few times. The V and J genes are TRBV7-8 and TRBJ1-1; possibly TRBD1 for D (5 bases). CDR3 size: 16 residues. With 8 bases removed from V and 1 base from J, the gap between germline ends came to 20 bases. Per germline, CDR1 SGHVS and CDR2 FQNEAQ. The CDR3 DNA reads TGTGCCAGCCCCTCGCGAGGGGATCGGCAGAACACTGAAGCTTTCTTT. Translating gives CASPSRGDRQNTEAFF.

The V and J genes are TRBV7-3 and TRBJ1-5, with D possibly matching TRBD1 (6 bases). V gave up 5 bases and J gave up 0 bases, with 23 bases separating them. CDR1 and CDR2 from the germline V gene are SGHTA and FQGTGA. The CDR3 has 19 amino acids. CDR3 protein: CASSLKTGRAFYSNQPQHF. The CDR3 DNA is TGTGCCAGCAGCCTAAAGACAGGAAGAGCCTTTTATAGCAATCAGCCCCAGCATTTT.

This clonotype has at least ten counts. Here the CDR3 reads CSAQPLGGKDNEQFF. CDR3 coding DNA: TGCAGTGCTCAACCATTGGGCGGGAAAGACAATGAGCAGTTCTTC. J is TRBJ2-1 and V is TRBV20-1; possibly TRBD2 for D (6 bases). The CDR3 has 15 amino acids. Germline lookup yields CDR1 DFQATT and CDR2 SNEGSKA (reference sequence). Trimming took off 5 bases at V and 5 bases at J, with 19 bases between the two ends.

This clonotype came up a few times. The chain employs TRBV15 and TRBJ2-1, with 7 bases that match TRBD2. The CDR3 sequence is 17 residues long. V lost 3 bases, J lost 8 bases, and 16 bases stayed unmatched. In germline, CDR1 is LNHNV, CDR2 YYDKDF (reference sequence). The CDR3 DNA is TGTGCCACCAGCAGGGCCCGTCAAAGGACGGGAGGAGATGAGCAGTTCTTC. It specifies CATSRARQRTGGDEQFF.

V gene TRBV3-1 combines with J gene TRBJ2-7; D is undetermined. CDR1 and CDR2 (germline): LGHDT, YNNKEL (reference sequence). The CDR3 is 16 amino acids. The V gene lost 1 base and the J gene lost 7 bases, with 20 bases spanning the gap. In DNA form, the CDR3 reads TGTGCCAGCAGCCAAGGCCACATCCCCTCAGCATCGGAGCAGTACTTC. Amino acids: CASSQGHIPSASEQYF.

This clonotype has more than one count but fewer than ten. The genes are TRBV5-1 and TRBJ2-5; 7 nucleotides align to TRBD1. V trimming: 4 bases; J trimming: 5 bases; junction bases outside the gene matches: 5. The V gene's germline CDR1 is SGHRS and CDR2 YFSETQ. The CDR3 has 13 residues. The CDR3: CASSSTGDETQYF. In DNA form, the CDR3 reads TGCGCCAGCAGCAGCACAGGGGACGAGACCCAGTACTTC.

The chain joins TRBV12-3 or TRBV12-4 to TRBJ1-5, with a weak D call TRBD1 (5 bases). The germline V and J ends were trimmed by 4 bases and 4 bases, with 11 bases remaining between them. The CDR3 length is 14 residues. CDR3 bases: TGTGCCAGCAGTTCCCCCGGGGGGAATCAGCCCCAGCATTTT. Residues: CASSSPGGNQPQHF.

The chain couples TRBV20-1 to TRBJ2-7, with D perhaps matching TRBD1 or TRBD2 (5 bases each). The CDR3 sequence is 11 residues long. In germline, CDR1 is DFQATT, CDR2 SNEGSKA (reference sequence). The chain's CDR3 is CSGTKSYEQYV. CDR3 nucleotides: TGCTCCGGGACGAAGTCCTACGAGCAGTACGTC.

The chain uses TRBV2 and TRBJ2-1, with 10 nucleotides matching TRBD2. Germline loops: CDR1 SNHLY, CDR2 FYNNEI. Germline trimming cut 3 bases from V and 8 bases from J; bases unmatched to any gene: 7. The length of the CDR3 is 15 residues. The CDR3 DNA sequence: TGTGCCAGCAGTGAGTGGGCTAGCGGGGGCGATGAGCAGTTCTTC. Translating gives CASSEWASGGDEQFF.

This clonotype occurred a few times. The DNA of the CDR3 is TGTGCCAGCAGATATTTGACGGGACAGGTTAACTATGGCTACACCTTC. It translates to CASRYLTGQVNYGYTF. This sequence joins TRBV7-9 and TRBJ1-2; 8 nucleotides line up with TRBD1. CDR1 is SEHNR, CDR2 FQNEAQ, per germline (reference sequence). V was clipped by 6 bases and J by 1 base; unmatched bases: 10. The CDR3 covers 16 residues. Full variable domain (missing parts from reference TRBV7-9 and TRBJ1-2): DTGVSQNPRHKITKRGQNVTFRCDPISEHNRLYWYRQTLGQGPEFLTYFQNEAQLEKSRLLSDRFSAERPKGSFSTLEIQRTEQGDSAMYLCASRYLTGQVNYGYTFGSGTRLTVV.

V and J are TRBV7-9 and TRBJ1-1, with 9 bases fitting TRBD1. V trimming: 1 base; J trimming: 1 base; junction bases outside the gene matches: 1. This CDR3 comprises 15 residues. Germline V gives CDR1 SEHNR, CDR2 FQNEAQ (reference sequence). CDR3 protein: CASSLGDRENTEAFF. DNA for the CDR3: TGTGCCAGCAGCTTAGGGGACAGGGAGAACACTGAAGCTTTCTTT.

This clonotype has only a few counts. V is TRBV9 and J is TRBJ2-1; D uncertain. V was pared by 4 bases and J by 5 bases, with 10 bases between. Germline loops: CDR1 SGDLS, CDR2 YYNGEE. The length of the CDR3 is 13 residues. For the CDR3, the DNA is TGTGCCAGCAGCCCATCCAGCAACAATGAGCAGTTCTTC. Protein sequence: CASSPSSNNEQFF.

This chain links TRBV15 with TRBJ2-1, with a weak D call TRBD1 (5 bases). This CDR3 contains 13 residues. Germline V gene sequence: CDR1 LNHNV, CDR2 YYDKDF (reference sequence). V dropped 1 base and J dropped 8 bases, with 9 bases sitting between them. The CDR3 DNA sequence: TGTGCCACCAGCAGAGTGGCCAGGGATGAGCAGTTCTTC. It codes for CATSRVARDEQFF.

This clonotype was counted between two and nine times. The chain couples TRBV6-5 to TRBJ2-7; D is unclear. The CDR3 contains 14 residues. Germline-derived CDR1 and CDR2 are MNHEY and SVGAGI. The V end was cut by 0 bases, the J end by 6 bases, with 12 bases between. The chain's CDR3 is CASSYSGLASEQYF. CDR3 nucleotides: TGTGCCAGCAGTTACTCCGGGCTGGCGTCCGAGCAGTACTTC.